The 10 T cell receptor beta chains given below trace back to one sample, sequenced in a study of PD-1 blockade in classical Hodgkin lymphoma. Some clones are missing from TCRdb's copy, which holds only in-frame ones; the method was immunoSEQ multiplex PCR. Of about 21,000 clones in the sample, approximately 85% are singletons; the top ten hold 13%. Time point described: cycle 4 day 1 (C4D1), after six to seven weeks of nivolumab. All trial patients relapsed after autologous stem cell transplantation. Sequencing was performed on peripheral blood mononuclear cells (PBMCs), taken before the fourth cycle of nivolumab. These receptors were collected from a human donor with classical Hodgkin lymphoma.

The chain couples TRBV19 to TRBJ1-4; D ambiguous. V gave up 4 bases and J gave up 6 bases, with 15 bases separating them. The CDR3 covers 15 residues. Germline CDR1 and CDR2: LNHDA and SQIVND (reference sequence). The CDR3 here is CASSTLAGLDEKLFF. The CDR3 DNA follows: TGTGCCAGTAGTACGTTGGCGGGTCTAGATGAAAAACTGTTTTTT.

The chain couples TRBV10-3 to TRBJ1-2, with a weak D call TRBD1 (6 bases). Trimming cost V 0 bases and J 7 bases, with 15 bases left between them. The CDR3 loop spans 15 amino acids. Germline V gene sequence: CDR1 ENHRY, CDR2 SYGVKD. CDR3 bases: TGTGCCATCAGTGAGTCAGGGCAGGGGACGGTTGGCTACACCTTC. It encodes CAISESGQGTVGYTF.

A few counts support this clone. The chain combines TRBV28 with TRBJ1-6; D is uncertain. The CDR3 contains 13 residues. V dropped 0 bases and J dropped 6 bases, with 3 bases sitting between them. In germline, CDR1 is MDHEN, CDR2 SYDVKM. The chain's CDR3 is CASSLWVNSPLHF. The CDR3 DNA reads TGTGCCAGCAGTTTATGGGTTAATTCACCCCTCCACTTT.

The rearrangement uses TRBV2 and TRBJ1-4; D is possibly TRBD1 (5 bases). With 8 bases removed from V and 7 bases from J, the gap between germline ends came to 11 bases. In germline, CDR1 is SNHLY, CDR2 FYNNEI. The CDR3 covers 12 residues. The CDR3 loop is CASSGVSEKLFF. The CDR3 DNA is TGTGCCAGCTCGGGGGTTAGTGAAAAACTGTTTTTT.

This chain uses TRBV30 with TRBJ2-6; 8 bases agree with TRBD2. Germline assignment: CDR1 GTSNPN and CDR2 SVGIG (reference sequence). Trimming took 3 bases from V and 0 from J; bases not matched to a gene: 7. CDR3 length: 17 amino acids. CDR3 in amino acids: CAWRRLAGRSGANVLTF. Written as DNA, the CDR3 is TGTGCCTGGAGGCGGCTAGCGGGCCGCTCTGGGGCCAACGTCCTGACTTTC.

CDR3 sequence: CSVEFAGDITIYF. DNA of the CDR3: TGCAGCGTTGAATTTGCAGGCGATATCACCATATATTTT. V is TRBV29-1 and J is TRBJ1-3; no clear D gene. The CDR3 contains 13 residues. The germline V gene encodes CDR1 SQVTM and CDR2 ANQGSEA. V shed 2 bases and J shed 9 bases, with 14 bases lying between them.

This chain uses TRBV19 with TRBJ1-6; D perhaps matches TRBD1 (6 bases). CDR3 length: 15 amino acids. Germline V gene data show CDR1 as LNHDA and CDR2 as SQIVND (reference sequence). V was shortened by 5 bases and J by 5 bases, with 13 bases between the two germline ends. The CDR3 DNA is TGTGCCAGTAGTCTTTACAGGGATAATAATTCACCCCTCCACTTT. Translated, it gives CASSLYRDNNSPLHF.

The rearrangement uses TRBV7-3 and TRBJ1-2; 7 bases agree with TRBD1. The V gene end was trimmed by 2 bases and the J gene end by 8 bases; junction bases not matched to a gene: 5. From germline, CDR1 is SGHTA and CDR2 FQGTGA. The CDR3 contains 13 residues. The CDR3 region is CASSLFTGEGYTF. The DNA of the CDR3 is TGTGCCAGCAGCTTATTTACAGGGGAGGGCTACACCTTC. The complete variable domain, with remaining parts taken from reference TRBV7-3 and TRBJ1-2, reads GAGVSQTPSNKVTEKGKYVELRCDPISGHTALYWYRQSLGQGPEFLIYFQGTGAADDSGLPNDRFFAVRPEGSVSTLKIQRTERGDSAVYLCASSLFTGEGYTFGSGTRLTVV.

The V and J genes are TRBV18 and TRBJ2-7; D is perhaps TRBD2 (6 bases). There are 14 residues in the CDR3. Germline CDR1 and CDR2: KGHSH and LQKENI. Trimming cost V 0 bases and J 2 bases, with 8 bases left between them. The CDR3 sequence is CASSPPSGPYEQYF. CDR3 coding DNA: TGTGCCAGCTCACCACCTAGCGGCCCCTACGAGCAGTACTTC.

The J gene is TRBJ2-5, the V gene TRBV10-2; 11 nucleotides align to TRBD2. Germline V lookup: CDR1 WSHSY, CDR2 SAAADI. The CDR3 covers 17 residues. V shed 3 bases, J shed 1 base, and the junction held 7 bases outside the gene matches. CDR3 bases: TGCGCCAGCAGTGACAATGTAGCGGGGGGGCTCCAAGAGACCCAGTACTTC. It yields the protein CASSDNVAGGLQETQYF.